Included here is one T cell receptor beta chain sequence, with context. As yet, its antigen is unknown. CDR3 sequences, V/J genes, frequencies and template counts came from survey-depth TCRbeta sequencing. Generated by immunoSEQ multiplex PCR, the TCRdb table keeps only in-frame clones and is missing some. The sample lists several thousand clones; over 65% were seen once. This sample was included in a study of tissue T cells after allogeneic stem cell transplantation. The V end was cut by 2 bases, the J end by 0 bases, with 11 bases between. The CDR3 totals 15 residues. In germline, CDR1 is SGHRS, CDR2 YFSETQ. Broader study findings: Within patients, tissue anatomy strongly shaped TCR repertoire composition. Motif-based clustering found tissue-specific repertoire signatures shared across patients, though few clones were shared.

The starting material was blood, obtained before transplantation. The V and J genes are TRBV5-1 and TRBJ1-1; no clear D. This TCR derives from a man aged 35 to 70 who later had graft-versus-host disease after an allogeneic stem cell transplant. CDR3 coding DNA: TGCGCCAGCAGCTTAGACGGACTGATGAACACTGAAGCTTTCTTT. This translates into CASSLDGLMNTEAFF.